Listed here is a single TCR beta chain. No antigen is known for it. TCRdb's table, derived via immunoSEQ multiplex PCR, lists solely in-frame clones and lacks some. The profile shows roughly 67,000 clones, approximately 91% of them singletons. The sample originates from a study of T cell responses to AZD1222 COVID-19 vaccine. This CDR3 has 13 amino acids. Per the germline V gene, CDR1 is SGHDN and CDR2 is FVKESK. Trimming left V 4 bases short and J 6 bases short, with 12 bases between. Whole-study findings and limits: Regions 160-218 and 743-854 held dominance among vaccine-associated CD4 TCRs, which spanned spike. Seropositive at baseline were only five or six AZD1222 recipients.

This material consisted of peripheral blood, taken on day 0 of AZD1222 vaccination. The J gene is TRBJ1-2, the V gene TRBV14; D uncertain. The receptor's source is an adult in good health. In DNA form, the CDR3 reads TGTGCCAGCAGCCTGACCGTTTTGAATGGCTACACCTTC. Protein product: CASSLTVLNGYTF.